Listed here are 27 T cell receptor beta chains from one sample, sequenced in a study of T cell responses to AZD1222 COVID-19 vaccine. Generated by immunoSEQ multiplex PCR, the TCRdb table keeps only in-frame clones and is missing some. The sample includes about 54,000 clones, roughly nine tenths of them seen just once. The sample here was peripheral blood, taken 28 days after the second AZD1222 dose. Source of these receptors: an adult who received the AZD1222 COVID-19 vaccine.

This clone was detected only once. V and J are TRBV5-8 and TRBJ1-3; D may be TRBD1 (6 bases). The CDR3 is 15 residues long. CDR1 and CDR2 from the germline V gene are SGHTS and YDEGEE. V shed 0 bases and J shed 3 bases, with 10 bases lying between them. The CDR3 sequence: CASSLDQGFGNTIYF. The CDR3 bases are TGTGCCAGCAGCTTGGACCAGGGGTTTGGAAACACCATATATTTT.

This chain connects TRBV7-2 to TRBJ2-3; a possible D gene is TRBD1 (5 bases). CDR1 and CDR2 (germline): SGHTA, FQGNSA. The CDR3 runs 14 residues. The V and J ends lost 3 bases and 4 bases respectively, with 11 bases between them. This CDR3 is CASSFLTASDTQYF. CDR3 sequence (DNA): TGTGCCAGCAGCTTCTTGACAGCGTCAGATACGCAGTATTTT.

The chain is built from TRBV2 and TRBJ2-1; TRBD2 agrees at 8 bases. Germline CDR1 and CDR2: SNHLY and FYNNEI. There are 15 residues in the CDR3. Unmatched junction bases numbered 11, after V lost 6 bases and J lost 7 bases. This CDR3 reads CASSPGLASGNEQFF. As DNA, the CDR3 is TGTGCCAGCAGCCCTGGATTGGCTAGCGGGAATGAGCAGTTCTTC.

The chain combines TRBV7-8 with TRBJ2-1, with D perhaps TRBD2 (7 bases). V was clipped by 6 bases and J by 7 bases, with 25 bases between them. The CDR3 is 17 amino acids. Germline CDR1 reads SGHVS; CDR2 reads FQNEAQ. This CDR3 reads CASRQRGVLADFNEQFF. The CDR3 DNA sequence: TGTGCCAGCAGACAGAGGGGGGTTCTAGCGGATTTTAATGAGCAGTTCTTC. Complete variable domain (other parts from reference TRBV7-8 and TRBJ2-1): GAGVSQSPRYKVAKRGQDVALRCDPISGHVSLFWYQQALGQGPEFLTYFQNEAQLDKSGLPSDRFFAERPEGSVSTLKIQRTQQEDSAVYLCASRQRGVLADFNEQFFGPGTRLTVL.

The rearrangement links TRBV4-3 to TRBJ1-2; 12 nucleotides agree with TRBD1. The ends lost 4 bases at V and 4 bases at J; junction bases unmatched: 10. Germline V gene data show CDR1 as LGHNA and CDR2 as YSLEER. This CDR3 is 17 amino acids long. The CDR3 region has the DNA TGCGCCAGCAGCCCGGGGACAGGGGGCCTCTTAGGCTATGGCTACACCTTC. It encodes CASSPGTGGLLGYGYTF.

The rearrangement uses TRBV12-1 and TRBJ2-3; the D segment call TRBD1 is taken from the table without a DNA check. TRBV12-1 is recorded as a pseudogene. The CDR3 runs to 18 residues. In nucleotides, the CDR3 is TGTGCCAGCAGCTTACTCCCTATGGTCGTCAGACACACAGATACGCAGTATTTT. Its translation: CASSLLPMVVRHTDTQYF.

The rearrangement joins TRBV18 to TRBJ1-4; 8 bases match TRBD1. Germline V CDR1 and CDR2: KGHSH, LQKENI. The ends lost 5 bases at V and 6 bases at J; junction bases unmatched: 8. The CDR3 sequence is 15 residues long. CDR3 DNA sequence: TGTGCCAGCTCAACCCAGGGGGCGGATGATGAAAAACTGTTTTTT. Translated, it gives CASSTQGADDEKLFF.

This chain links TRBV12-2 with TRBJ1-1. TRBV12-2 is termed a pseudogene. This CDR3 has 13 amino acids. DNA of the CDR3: TGTGCAAGTCGCTTACCCGAGGGCACTGAAGCTTTCTTT. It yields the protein CASRLPEGTEAFF.

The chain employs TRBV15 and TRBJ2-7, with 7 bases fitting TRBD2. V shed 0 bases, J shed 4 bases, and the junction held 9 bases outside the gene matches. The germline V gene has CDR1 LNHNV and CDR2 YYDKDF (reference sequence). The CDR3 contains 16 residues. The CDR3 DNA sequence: TGTGCCACCAGCAGAGAAGTGGGGGGGTACGAATACGAGCAGTACTTC. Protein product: CATSREVGGYEYEQYF.

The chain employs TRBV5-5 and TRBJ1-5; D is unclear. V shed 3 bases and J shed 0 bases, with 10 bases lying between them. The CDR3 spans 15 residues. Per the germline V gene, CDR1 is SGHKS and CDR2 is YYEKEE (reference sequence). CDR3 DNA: TGTGCCAGCAGCTCGAGGCTGGATAGCAATCAGCCCCAGCATTTT. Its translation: CASSSRLDSNQPQHF.

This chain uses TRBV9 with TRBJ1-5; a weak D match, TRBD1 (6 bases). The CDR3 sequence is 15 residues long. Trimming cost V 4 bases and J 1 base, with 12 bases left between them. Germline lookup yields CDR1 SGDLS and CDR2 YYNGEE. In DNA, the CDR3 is TGTGCCAGCAGCCCAGGGGAGGGGAGCAATCAGCCCCAGCATTTT. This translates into CASSPGEGSNQPQHF.

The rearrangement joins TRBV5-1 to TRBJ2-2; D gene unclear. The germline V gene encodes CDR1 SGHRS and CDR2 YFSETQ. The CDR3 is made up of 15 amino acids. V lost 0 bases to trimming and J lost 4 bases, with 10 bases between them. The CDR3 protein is CASSLAGETTGELFF. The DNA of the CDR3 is TGCGCCAGCAGCTTGGCAGGCGAGACCACCGGGGAGCTGTTTTTT.

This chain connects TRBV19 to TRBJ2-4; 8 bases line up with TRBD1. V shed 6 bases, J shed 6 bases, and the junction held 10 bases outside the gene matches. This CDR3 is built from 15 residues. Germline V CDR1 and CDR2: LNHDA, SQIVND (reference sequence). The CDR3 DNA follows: TGTGCCAGTAGCGACGGGCAGGGGGCGCGAAACATTCAGTACTTC. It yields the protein CASSDGQGARNIQYF.

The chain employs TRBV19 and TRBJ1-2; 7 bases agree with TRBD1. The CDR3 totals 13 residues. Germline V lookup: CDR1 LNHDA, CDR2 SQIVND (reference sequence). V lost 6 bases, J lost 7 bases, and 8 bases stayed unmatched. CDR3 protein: CASRGTGVAGYTF. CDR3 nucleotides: TGTGCCAGTAGGGGAACAGGGGTTGCTGGCTACACCTTC.

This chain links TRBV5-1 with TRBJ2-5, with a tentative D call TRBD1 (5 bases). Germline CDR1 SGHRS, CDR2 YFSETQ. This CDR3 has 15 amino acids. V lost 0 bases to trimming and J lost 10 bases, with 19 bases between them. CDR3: CASSLGPRLTASQYF. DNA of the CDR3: TGCGCCAGCAGCTTGGGTCCCCGCTTGACAGCGAGCCAGTACTTC. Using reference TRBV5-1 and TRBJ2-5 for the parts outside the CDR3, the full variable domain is KAGVTQTPRYLIKTRGQQVTLSCSPISGHRSVSWYQQTPGQGLQFLFEYFSETQRNKGNFPGRFSGRQFSNSRSEMNVSTLELGDSALYLCASSLGPRLTASQYFGPGTRLLVL.

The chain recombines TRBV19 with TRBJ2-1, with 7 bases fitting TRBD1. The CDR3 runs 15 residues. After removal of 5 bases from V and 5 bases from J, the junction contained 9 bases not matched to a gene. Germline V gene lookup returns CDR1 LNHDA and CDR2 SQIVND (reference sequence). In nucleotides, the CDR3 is TGTGCCAGTAGTGACAGGGCAGGGAACCACAATGAGCAGTTCTTC. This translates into CASSDRAGNHNEQFF.

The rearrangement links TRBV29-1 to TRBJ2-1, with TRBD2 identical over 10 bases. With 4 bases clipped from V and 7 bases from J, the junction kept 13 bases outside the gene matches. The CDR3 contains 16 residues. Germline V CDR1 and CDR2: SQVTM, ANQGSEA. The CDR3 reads CSVGGKREGLGNEQFF. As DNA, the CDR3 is TGCAGCGTTGGGGGGAAGCGGGAGGGCCTTGGAAATGAGCAGTTCTTC.

CDR3 DNA: TGTGCCGGACGGGGGTCCAATGAGCAGTTCTTC. Protein product: CAGRGSNEQFF. This rearrangement joins TRBV2 to TRBJ2-1; TRBD2 might be the D (6 bases). This CDR3 is built from 11 residues. From germline, CDR1 is SNHLY and CDR2 FYNNEI. With 11 bases removed from V and 6 bases from J, the gap between germline ends came to 11 bases.

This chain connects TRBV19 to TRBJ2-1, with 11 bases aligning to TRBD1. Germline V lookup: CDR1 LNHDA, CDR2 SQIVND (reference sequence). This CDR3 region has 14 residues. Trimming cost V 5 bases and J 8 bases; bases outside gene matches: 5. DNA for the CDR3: TGTGCCAGTAGTCTTGGACAGGGGGCCGATGAGCAGTTCTTC. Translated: CASSLGQGADEQFF.

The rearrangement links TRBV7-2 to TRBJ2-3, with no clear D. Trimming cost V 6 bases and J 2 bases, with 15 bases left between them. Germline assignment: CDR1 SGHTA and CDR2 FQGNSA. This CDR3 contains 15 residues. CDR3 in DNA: TGTGCCAGCAGGCCCCCGCAGACTGCCACAGATACGCAGTATTTT. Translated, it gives CASRPPQTATDTQYF. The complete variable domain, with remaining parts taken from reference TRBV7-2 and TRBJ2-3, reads GAGVSQSPSNKVTEKGKDVELRCDPISGHTALYWYRQSLGQGLEFLIYFQGNSAPDKSGLPSDRFSAERTGGSVSTLTIQRTQQEDSAVYLCASRPPQTATDTQYFGPGTRLTVL.

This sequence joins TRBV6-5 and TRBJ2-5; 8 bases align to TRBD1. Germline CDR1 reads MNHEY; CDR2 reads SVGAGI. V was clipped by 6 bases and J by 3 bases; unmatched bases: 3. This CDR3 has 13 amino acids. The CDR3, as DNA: TGTGCCAGCAGATCGACAGGGGAAGAGACCCAGTACTTC. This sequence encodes CASRSTGEETQYF.

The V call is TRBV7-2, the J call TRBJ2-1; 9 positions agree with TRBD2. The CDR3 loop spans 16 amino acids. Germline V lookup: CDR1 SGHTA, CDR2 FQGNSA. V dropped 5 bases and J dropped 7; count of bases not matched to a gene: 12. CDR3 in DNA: TGTGCCAGCAGCCTCCTAGCGGGACCAGGATTGAATGAGCAGTTCTTC. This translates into CASSLLAGPGLNEQFF.

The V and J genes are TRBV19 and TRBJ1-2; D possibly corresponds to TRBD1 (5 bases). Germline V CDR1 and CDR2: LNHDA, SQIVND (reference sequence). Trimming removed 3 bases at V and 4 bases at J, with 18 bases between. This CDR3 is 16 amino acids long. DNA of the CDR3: TGTGCCAGTAGTATCTTAGGCAGGGCCTCTACCTATGGCTACACCTTC. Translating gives CASSILGRASTYGYTF.

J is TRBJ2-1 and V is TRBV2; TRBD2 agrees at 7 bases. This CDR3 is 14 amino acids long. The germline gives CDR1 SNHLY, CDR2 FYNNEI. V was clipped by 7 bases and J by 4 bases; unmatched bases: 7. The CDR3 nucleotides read TGTGCCAGCACCTACGGGGGGAGTTACAATGAGCAGTTCTTC. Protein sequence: CASTYGGSYNEQFF.

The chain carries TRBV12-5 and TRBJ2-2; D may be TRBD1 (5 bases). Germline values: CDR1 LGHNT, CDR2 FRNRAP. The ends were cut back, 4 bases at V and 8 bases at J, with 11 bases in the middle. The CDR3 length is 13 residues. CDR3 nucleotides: TGTGCTAGTGGTTCCTTCCAGGGAGGGGAGCTGTTTTTT. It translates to CASGSFQGGELFF.

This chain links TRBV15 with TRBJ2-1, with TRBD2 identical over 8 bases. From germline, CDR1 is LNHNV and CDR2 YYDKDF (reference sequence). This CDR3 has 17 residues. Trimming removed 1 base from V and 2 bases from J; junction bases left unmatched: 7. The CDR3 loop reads CATSRVILTSAYNEQFF. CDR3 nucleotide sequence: TGTGCCACCAGCAGAGTTATTCTGACTAGCGCCTACAATGAGCAGTTCTTC.

CDR3 region: CASSYSGTAPVEQYF. CDR3 DNA: TGTGCCAGCAGTTACTCGGGGACTGCACCTGTGGAGCAGTACTTC. The gene calls are TRBV6-6 and TRBJ2-7; possible D gene TRBD2, 6 bases. With 0 bases removed from V and 7 bases from J, the gap between germline ends came to 16 bases. From germline, CDR1 is MNHNY and CDR2 SVGAGI (reference sequence). The CDR3 length is 15 residues.